This T cell receptor beta chain was sequenced in a study of radiation and T cells in renal cell carcinoma. Time point indicated: baseline pretreatment blood. Treatment in this sample: 15 Gy SBRT to primary tumor, nephrectomy 4 weeks later. The table came from immunoSEQ multiplex PCR; TCRdb's copy has only in-frame clones and leaves some out. The sample holds 150,000 or so clones, about 87% seen once. V lost 5 bases and J 1 base, leaving 13 bases between the germline ends. This CDR3 spans 15 amino acids. Germline assignment: CDR1 SGHRS and CDR2 YFSETQ. The V call is TRBV5-1, the J call TRBJ1-5; no firm D call. Sequenced material: blood, taken from a patient whose treatment included radiotherapy and nephrectomy. This clonotype was obtained from a woman in her seventies with renal cell carcinoma. CDR3 sequence reads: CASSSTGGSNQPQHF. Here the CDR3 DNA reads TGCGCCAGCAGTTCTACGGGAGGCAGCAATCAGCCCCAGCATTTT.